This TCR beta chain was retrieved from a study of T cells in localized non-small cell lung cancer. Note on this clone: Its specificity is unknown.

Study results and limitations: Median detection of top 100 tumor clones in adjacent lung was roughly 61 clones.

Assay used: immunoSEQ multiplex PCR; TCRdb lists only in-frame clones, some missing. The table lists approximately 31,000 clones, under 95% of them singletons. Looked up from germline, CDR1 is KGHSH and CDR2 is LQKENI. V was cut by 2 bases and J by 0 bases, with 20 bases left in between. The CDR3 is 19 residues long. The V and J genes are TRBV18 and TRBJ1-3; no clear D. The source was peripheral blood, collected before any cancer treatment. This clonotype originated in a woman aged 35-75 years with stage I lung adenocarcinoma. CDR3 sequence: CASSPARTGIPSSGNTIYF. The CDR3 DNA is TGTGCCAGCTCACCAGCGAGGACGGGGATACCCTCCTCTGGAAACACCATATATTTT.